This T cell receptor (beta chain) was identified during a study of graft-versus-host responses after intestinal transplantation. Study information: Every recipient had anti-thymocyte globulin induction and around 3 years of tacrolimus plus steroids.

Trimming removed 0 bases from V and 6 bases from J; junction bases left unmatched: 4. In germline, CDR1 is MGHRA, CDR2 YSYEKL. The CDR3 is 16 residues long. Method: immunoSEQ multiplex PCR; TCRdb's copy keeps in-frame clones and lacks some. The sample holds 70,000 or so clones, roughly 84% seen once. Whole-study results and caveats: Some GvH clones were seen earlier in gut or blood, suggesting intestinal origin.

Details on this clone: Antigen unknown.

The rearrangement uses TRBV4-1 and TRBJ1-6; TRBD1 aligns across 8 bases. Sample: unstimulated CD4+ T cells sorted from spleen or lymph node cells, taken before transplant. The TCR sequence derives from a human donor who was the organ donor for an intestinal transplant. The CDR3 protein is CASSQEGDRGNSPLHF. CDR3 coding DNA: TGCGCCAGCAGCCAAGAGGGAGACAGGGGTAATTCACCCCTCCACTTT.